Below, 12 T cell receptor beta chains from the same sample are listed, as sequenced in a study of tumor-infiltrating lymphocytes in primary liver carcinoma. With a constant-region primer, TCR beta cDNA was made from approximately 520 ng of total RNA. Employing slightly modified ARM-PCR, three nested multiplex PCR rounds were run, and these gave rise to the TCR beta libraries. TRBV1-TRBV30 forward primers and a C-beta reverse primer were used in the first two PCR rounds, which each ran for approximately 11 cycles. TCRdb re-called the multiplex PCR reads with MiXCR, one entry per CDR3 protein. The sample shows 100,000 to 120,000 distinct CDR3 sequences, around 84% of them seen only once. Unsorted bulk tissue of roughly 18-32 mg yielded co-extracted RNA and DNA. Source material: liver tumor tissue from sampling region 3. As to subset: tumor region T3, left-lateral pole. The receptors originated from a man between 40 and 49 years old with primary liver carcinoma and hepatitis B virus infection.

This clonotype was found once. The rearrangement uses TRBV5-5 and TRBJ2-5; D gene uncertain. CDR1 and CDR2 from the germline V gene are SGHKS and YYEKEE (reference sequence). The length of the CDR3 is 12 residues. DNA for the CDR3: TGTGTCAACAGCTTGGGTACGGAGACCCAGTACTTC. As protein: CVNSLGTETQYF.

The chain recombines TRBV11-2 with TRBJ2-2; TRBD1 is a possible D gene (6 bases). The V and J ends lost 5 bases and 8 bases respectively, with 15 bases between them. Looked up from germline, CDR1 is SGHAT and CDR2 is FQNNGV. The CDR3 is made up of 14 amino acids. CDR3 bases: TGTGCCAGCAGCATCGGACAGTCCGCTGGGGAGCTGTTTTTT. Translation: CASSIGQSAGELFF.

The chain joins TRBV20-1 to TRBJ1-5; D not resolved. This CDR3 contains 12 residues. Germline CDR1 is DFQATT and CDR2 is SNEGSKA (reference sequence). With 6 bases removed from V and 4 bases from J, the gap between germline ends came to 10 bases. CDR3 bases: TGCAGTGCCAGTTCACCTAATCAGCCCCAGCATTTT. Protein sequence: CSASSPNQPQHF.

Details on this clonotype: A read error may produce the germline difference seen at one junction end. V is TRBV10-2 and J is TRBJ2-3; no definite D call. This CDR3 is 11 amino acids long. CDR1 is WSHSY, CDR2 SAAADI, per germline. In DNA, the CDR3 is TGCGCCAGCAGTCGCACAGATAAGCAGTATTTT. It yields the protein CASSRTDKQYF.

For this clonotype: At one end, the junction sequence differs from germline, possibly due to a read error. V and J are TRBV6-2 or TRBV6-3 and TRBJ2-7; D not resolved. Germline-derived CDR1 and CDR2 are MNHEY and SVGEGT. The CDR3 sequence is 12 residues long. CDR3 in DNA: TGTGTCAGCAGTTACTCGATCTATAAGCAGTACTTC. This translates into CVSSYSIYKQYF.

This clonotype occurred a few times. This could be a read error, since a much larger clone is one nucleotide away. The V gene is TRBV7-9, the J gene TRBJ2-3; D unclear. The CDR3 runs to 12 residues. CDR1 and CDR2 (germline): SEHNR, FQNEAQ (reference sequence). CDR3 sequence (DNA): TGTGACAGCAGCCACTCCACAGATACGCAGTATTTT. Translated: CDSSHSTDTQYF.

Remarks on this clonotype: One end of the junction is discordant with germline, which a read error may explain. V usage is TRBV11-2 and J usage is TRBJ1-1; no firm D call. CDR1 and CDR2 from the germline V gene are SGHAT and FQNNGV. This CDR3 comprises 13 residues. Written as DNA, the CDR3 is TGTGCCAGCTGCTTAGGTCTGAACACTGAATCTTTCTTT. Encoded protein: CASCLGLNTESFF.

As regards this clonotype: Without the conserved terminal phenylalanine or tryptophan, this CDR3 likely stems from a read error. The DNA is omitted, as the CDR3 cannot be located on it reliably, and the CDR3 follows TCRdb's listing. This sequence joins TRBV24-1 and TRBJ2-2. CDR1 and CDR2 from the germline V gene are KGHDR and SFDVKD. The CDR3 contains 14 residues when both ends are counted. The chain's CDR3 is CATSDLMDTGEPFL.

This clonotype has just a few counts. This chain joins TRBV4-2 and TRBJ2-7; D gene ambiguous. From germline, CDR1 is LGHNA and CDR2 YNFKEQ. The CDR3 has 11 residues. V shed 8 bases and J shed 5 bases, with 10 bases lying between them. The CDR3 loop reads CASQDRNEQYF. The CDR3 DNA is TGTGCCAGCCAAGATCGGAACGAGCAGTACTTC.

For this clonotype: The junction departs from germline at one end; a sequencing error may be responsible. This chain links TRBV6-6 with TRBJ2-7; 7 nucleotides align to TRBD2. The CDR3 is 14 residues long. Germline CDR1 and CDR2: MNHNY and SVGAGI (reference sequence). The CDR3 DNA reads TGTACCAGCAGTTATGTACGGGAGGCTTACGAGCAGTACTTC. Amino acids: CTSSYVREAYEQYF.

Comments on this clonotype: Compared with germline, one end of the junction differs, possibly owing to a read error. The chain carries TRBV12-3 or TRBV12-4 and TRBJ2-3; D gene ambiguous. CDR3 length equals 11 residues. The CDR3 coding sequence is TGTGCCAGCACTCGCACAGAAACGCAGTATTTT. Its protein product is CASTRTETQYF.

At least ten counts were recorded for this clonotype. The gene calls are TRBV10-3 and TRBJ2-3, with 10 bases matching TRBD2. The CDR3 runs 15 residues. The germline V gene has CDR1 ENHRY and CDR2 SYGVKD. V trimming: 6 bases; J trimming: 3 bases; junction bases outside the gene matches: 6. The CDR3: CAIRGTSEVTDTQYF. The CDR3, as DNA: TGTGCCATCAGGGGGACTAGCGAAGTTACAGATACGCAGTATTTT.